The source of this TCR beta chain is a study of radiotherapy plus CTLA-4 blockade in lung cancer. The CDR3 loop spans 13 amino acids. After removal of 8 bases from V and 7 bases from J, the junction contained 8 bases not matched to a gene. Germline-derived CDR1 and CDR2 are LNHDA and SQIVND (reference sequence). The assay was immunoSEQ multiplex PCR, and TCRdb's table has in-frame clones only and misses some. The sample consists of approximately 81,000 clones, about 78% of them appearing once. The material sequenced was peripheral blood, taken from a patient treated with radiotherapy plus ipilimumab. The sequence derives from a human donor with non-small cell lung cancer who had a partial response to radiotherapy plus ipilimumab. Some clones in this sample may be carry-over from other donors' samples. The genes are TRBV19 and TRBJ1-2; 9 positions agree with TRBD1. This CDR3 reads CASSDRGISGYTF. DNA for the CDR3: TGTGCCAGTTCGGACAGGGGAATCTCTGGCTACACCTTC.